This TCR beta chain was sequenced during a study of radiotherapy plus CTLA-4 blockade in lung cancer (dated by TCRdb to 2017 to 2018). Background on the whole study: Objective responses were observed in 15% to 20% of enrolled patients, and disease control was achieved in 31%.

The CDR3 measures 12 amino acids from cysteine to phenylalanine. Left in the record is the CDR3 DNA by itself, 36 bases read in frame from the first base. Relative to germline, V is 6 bases shorter and J is 7 bases shorter, with 10 bases between their ends. In this study, focal radiation therapy paired with CTLA-4 blockade (ipilimumab) was tested in patients who had chemo-refractory metastatic non-small-cell lung cancer. With regard to this clone: What this receptor recognizes is not known. No base quality values were provided; no much bigger clone lies one nucleotide off.

Libraries came from the immunoSEQ multiplex PCR assay. In TCRdb, the immuneACCESS table is reduced to in-frame sequences with V and J assigned. These tables do not hold every clone; where another copy was compared, an unresolved V gene accounts for under half, and the others remain unexplained. For this sample the table gives around 40,000 clones, of which approximately 70% were detected only once. The top ten clones comprise roughly 10% of the sample. Beyond this particular receptor, the publication reports: After treatment with radiotherapy and ipilimumab, TCR clones that originated in tumors expanded in peripheral blood. The strongest predictors of response were reported to be early dynamic shifts in blood T cell clones along with a rise in serum interferon-beta following radiation.

Sequenced here: peripheral blood, sampled from a patient treated with radiotherapy plus ipilimumab. The rearrangement combines TRBV23-1 with TRBJ1-5; the D gene is perhaps TRBD1, on 5 matching bases. TRBV23-1 is an ORF for which the function is uncertain. The TCR sequence derives from a human donor with non-small cell lung cancer who had stable disease on radiotherapy plus ipilimumab. The DNA sequence is given as TGCGCCAGCAGATGGGGCCTCCAGCCCCAGCATTTT. This yields the protein CASRWGLQPQHF.